Listed here are 10 T cell receptor beta chains from one sample, sequenced in a study of Graves' ophthalmopathy and Graves' hyperthyroidism. Amplified TCR beta CDR3 regions were obtained using RNA transcripts as template. First-round RT-PCR relied on HTBI primers, and a second-round multiplex PCR came next. MiXCR was run by TCRdb on the multiplex PCR reads, yielding one entry per CDR3 protein. The data contain about half a million distinct CDR3 sequences, about an eighth of them singletons. What was sequenced was blood. These receptor sequences come from a woman in her 30s with Graves' ophthalmopathy.

This clonotype was counted ten times or more. The rearrangement uses TRBV28 and TRBJ1-5; the match to TRBD1 covers 9 bases. The CDR3 runs 15 residues. Germline values: CDR1 MDHEN, CDR2 SYDVKM. Trimming took 1 base from V and 4 from J; bases not matched to a gene: 2. CDR3 sequence: CASSLSGTGNQPQHF. For the CDR3, the DNA is TGTGCCAGCAGTTTATCCGGGACAGGGAATCAGCCCCAGCATTTT. Full variable domain (missing parts from reference TRBV28 and TRBJ1-5): DVKVTQSSRYLVKRTGEKVFLECVQDMDHENMFWYRQDPGLGLRLIYFSYDVKMKEKGDIPEGYSVSREKKERFSLILESASTNQTSMYLCASSLSGTGNQPQHFGDGTRLSIL.

Ten or more counts support this clonotype. The CDR3: CASSSLRDYGYTF. CDR3 nucleotides: TGTGCCAGCAGTAGCTTGCGGGACTATGGCTACACCTTC. V gene TRBV27 combines with J gene TRBJ1-2; D call uncertain. The CDR3 runs to 13 residues. Germline assignment: CDR1 MNHEY and CDR2 SMNVEV (reference sequence). The germline V and J ends were trimmed by 5 bases and 3 bases, with 10 bases remaining between them.

The table lists this clonotype with many counts. The chain joins TRBV11-2 to TRBJ2-7; 11 bases map to TRBD2. The CDR3 is 14 amino acids. Germline V gene sequence: CDR1 SGHAT, CDR2 FQNNGV. The trim removed 2 bases at V and 7 bases at J, leaving 4 bases unmatched. Here the CDR3 reads CASSLTSGRREQYF. As DNA, the CDR3 is TGTGCCAGCAGCTTAACTAGCGGGAGAAGGGAGCAGTACTTC.

The chain has TRBV6-2 or TRBV6-3 and TRBJ1-6; no clear D gene. The CDR3 sequence is 12 residues long. V shed 2 bases and J shed 12 bases, with 8 bases lying between them. Per germline, CDR1 MNHEY and CDR2 SVGEGT. DNA for the CDR3: TGTGCCAGCAGTTACGGAATTGGACCCCTCCACTTT. The encoded protein is CASSYGIGPLHF.

This clonotype has ten or more counts. The CDR3 DNA reads TGTGCCAGTAGTATATGGCCTCGAGATGAAGCTTTCTTT. Protein sequence: CASSIWPRDEAFF. V is TRBV19 and J is TRBJ1-1, with unresolved D. The CDR3 totals 13 residues. Germline CDR1 is LNHDA and CDR2 is SQIVND (reference sequence). Trimming cost V 2 bases and J 7 bases, with 11 bases left between them.

V gene TRBV9 combines with J gene TRBJ2-2; D call uncertain. V lost 7 bases and J lost 4, with 11 bases in between. The germline V gene has CDR1 SGDLS and CDR2 YYNGEE. This CDR3 region has 13 residues. As DNA, the CDR3 is TGTGCCAGCGGACCCTCATTCACCGGGGAGCTGTTTTTT. Translating gives CASGPSFTGELFF. Together with reference TRBV9 and TRBJ2-2, the CDR3 gives the full variable domain: DSGVTQTPKHLITATGQRVTLRCSPRSGDLSVYWYQQSLDQGLQFLIQYYNGEERAKGNILERFSAQQFPDLHSELNLSSLELGDSALYFCASGPSFTGELFFGEGSRLTVL.

This clonotype was recorded at least ten times. V gene TRBV6-2 or TRBV6-3 combines with J gene TRBJ2-7; 7 bases are shared with TRBD1. The germline gives CDR1 MNHEY, CDR2 SVGEGT. Trimming took 2 bases from V and 3 from J; bases not matched to a gene: 10. The CDR3 is 16 amino acids. The CDR3 loop reads CASSYRKDRPHYEQYF. The CDR3 nucleotides read TGTGCCAGCAGTTACCGGAAGGACAGGCCCCACTACGAGCAGTACTTC.

This clonotype was counted once. An end of the junction differs from the germline gene, which may be a read error. V gene TRBV20-1 combines with J gene TRBJ2-2, with a tentative D call TRBD2 (6 bases). This CDR3 comprises 13 residues. Germline CDR1 is DFQATT and CDR2 is SNEGSKA (reference sequence). The CDR3 loop is CSAYGGNTGELCF. For the CDR3, the DNA is TGCAGTGCTTACGGGGGAAACACCGGGGAGCTGTGTTTT.

This rearrangement joins TRBV29-1 to TRBJ2-7, with D possibly matching TRBD2 (6 bases). Trimming took off 4 bases at V and 5 bases at J, with 12 bases between the two ends. CDR1 is SQVTM, CDR2 ANQGSEA, per germline. This CDR3 is 12 amino acids long. The CDR3 loop reads CSVAYGGNEQYF. The DNA for the CDR3 is TGCAGCGTTGCCTACGGGGGAAACGAGCAGTACTTC.

This clonotype is a singleton in its sample. The V call is TRBV6-1, the J call TRBJ2-7, with D unclear. Trimming took off 7 bases at V and 2 bases at J, with 12 bases between the two ends. CDR1 is MNHNS and CDR2 is SASEGT in the germline V gene. CDR3 length: 13 residues. In nucleotides, the CDR3 is TGTGCCAGCACCTCCGGTCTGACCTACGAGCAGTACTTC. Residues: CASTSGLTYEQYF.